This TCR beta chain emerged from a study of identical twins. Each CDR3 protein gets one entry after TCRdb re-called the 5' RACE reads with MiXCR. The sample consists of some 630,000 distinct CDR3 sequences, around 7.5% of them appearing once. At least ten counts were recorded for this clonotype. CDR1 is MNHEY, CDR2 SVGAGI, per germline. Deletions cut 6 bases from V and 10 bases from J, with 15 bases between. The CDR3 covers 12 residues. This sample also appeared in a second study, on yellow fever vaccine responses in identical twins.

Sequencing input: PBMCs. This sequence originates from a woman between 18 and 29 years old in good health. This chain uses TRBV6-5 with TRBJ1-1; a possible D gene is TRBD1 (5 bases). The CDR3 nucleotides read TGTGCCAGCAGCCAGGGTGTCGGGGGAGCTTTCTTT. Protein: CASSQGVGGAFF.